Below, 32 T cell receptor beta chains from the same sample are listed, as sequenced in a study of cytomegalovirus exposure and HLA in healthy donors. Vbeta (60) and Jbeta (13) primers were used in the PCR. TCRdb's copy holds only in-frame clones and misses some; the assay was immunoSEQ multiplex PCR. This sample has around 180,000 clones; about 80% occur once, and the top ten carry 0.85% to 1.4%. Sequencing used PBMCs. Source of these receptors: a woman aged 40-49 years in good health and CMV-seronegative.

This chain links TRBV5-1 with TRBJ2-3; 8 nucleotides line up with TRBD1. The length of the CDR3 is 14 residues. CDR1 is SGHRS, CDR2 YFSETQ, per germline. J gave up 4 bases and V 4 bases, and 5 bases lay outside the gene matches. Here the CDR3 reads CASSPQGAADTQYF. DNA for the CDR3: TGCGCCAGCAGCCCTCAGGGGGCTGCAGATACGCAGTATTTT.

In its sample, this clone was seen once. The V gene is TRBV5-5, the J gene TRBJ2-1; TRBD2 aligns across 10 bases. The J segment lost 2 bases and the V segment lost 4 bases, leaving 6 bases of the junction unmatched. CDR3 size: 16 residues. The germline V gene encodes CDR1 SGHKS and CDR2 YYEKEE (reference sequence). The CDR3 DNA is TGTGCCAGCAGCCCCACTAGCGGGGTGACCTACAATGAGCAGTTCTTC. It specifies CASSPTSGVTYNEQFF.

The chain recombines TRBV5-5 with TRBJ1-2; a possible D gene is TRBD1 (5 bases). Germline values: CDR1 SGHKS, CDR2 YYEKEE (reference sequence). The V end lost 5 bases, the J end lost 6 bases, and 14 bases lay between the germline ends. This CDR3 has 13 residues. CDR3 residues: CASSGAVGDGYTF. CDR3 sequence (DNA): TGTGCCAGCAGTGGGGCGGTAGGAGATGGCTACACCTTC. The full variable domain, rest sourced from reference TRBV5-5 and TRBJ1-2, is DAGVTQSPTHLIKTRGQQVTLRCSPISGHKSVSWYQQVLGQGPQFIFQYYEKEERGRGNFPDRFSARQFPNYSSELNVNALLLGDSALYLCASSGAVGDGYTFGSGTRLTVV.

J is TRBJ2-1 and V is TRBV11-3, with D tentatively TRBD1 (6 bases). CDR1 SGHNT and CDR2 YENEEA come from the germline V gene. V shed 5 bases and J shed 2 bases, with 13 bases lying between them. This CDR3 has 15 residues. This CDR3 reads CASSLRQVPYNEQFF. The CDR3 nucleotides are TGTGCCAGCAGCCTTAGACAGGTCCCCTACAATGAGCAGTTCTTC.

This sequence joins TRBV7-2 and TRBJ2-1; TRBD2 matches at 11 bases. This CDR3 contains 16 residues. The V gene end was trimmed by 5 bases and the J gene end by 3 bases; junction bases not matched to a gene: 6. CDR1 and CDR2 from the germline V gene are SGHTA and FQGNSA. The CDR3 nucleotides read TGTGCCAGCAGCCTAGGGGGACTAGCGGACTACAATGAGCAGTTCTTC. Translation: CASSLGGLADYNEQFF. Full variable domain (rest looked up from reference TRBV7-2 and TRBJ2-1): GAGVSQSPSNKVTEKGKDVELRCDPISGHTALYWYRQSLGQGLEFLIYFQGNSAPDKSGLPSDRFSAERTGGSVSTLTIQRTQQEDSAVYLCASSLGGLADYNEQFFGPGTRLTVL.

The chain's CDR3 is CASSVGGDGTEAFF. CDR3 DNA: TGTGCCAGCAGTGTCGGAGGGGATGGCACTGAAGCTTTCTTT. The chain recombines TRBV25-1 with TRBJ1-1, with D tentatively TRBD1 (5 bases). The CDR3 is 14 residues long. Trimming removed 4 bases at V and 4 bases at J, with 13 bases between. CDR1 and CDR2 from the germline V gene are MGHDK and SYGVNS.

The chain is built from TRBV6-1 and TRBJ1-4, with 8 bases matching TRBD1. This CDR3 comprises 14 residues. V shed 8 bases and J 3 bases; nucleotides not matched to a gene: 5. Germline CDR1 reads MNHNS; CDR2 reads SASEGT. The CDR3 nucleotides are TGTGCCAGCGGACGGACAGGGTCTAATGAAAAACTGTTTTTT. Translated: CASGRTGSNEKLFF.

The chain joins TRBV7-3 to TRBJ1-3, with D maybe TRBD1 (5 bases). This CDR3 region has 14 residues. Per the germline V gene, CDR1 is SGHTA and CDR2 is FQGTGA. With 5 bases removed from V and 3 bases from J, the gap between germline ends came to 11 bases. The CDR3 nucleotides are TGTGCCAGCAGCCCCGACAGTCTTGGAAACACCATATATTTT. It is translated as CASSPDSLGNTIYF.

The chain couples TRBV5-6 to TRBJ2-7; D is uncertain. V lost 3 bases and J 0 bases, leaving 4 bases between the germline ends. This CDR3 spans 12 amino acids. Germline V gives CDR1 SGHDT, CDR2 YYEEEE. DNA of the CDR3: TGTGCCAGCAGCTCCCGCTCCTACGAGCAGTACTTC. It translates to CASSSRSYEQYF.

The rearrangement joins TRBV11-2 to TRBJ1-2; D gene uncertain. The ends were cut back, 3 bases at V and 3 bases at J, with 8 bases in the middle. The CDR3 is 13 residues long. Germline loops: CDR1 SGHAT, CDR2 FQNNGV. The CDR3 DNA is TGTGCCAGCAGCTTTAAACCGGACTATGGCTACACCTTC. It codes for CASSFKPDYGYTF. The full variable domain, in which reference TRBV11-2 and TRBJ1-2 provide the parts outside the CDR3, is EAGVAQSPRYKIIEKRQSVAFWCNPISGHATLYWYQQILGQGPKLLIQFQNNGVVDDSQLPKDRFSAERLKGVDSTLKIQPAKLEDSAVYLCASSFKPDYGYTFGSGTRLTVV.

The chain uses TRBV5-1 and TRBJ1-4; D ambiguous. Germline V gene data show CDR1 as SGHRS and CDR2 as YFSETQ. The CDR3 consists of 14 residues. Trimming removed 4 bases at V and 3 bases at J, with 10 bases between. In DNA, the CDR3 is TGCGCCAGCAGCGTCGCGGGTTCTAATGAAAAACTGTTTTTT. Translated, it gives CASSVAGSNEKLFF.

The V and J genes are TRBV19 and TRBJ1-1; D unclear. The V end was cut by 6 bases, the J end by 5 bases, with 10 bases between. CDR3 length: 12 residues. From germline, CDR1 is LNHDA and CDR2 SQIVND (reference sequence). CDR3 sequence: CASRLSGTEAFF. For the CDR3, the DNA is TGTGCCAGTAGGCTGAGCGGGACTGAAGCTTTCTTT.

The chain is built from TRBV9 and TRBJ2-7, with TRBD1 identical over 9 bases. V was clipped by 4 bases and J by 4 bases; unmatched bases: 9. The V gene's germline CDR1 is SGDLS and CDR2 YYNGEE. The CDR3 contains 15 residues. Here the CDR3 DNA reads TGTGCCAGCAGCCCCCAGACAGGGGGTCGGTACGAGCAGTACTTC. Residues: CASSPQTGGRYEQYF. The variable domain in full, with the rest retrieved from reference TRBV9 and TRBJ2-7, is DSGVTQTPKHLITATGQRVTLRCSPRSGDLSVYWYQQSLDQGLQFLIQYYNGEERAKGNILERFSAQQFPDLHSELNLSSLELGDSALYFCASSPQTGGRYEQYFGPGTRLTVT.

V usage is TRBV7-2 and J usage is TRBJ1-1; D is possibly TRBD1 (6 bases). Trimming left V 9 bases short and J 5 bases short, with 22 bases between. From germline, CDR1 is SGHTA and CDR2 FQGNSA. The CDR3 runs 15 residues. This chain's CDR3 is CASIQGSSVGTEAFF. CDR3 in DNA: TGTGCCAGTATACAGGGAAGCTCTGTGGGAACTGAAGCTTTCTTT.

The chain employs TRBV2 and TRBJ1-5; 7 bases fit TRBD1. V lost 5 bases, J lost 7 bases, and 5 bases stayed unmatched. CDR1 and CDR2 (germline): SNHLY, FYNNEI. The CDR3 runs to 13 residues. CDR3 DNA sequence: TGTGCCAGCAGTCCGACAGGGCAACAGCCCCAGCATTTT. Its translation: CASSPTGQQPQHF.

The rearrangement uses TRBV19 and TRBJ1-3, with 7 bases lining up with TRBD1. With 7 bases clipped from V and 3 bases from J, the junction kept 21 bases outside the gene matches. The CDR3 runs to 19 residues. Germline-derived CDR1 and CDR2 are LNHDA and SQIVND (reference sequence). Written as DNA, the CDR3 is TGTGCCAGTATTCGATACCCGGGACAGAGCTCTCTTCGTGGAAACACCATATATTTT. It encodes CASIRYPGQSSLRGNTIYF.

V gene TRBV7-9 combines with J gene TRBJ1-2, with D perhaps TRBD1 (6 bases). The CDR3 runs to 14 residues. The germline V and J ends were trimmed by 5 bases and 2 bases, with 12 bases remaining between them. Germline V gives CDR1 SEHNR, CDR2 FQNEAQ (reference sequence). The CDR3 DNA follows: TGTGCCAGCAGCCCGCCCAGGGGCAACTATGGCTACACCTTC. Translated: CASSPPRGNYGYTF. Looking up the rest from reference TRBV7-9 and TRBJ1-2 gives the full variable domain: DTGVSQNPRHKITKRGQNVTFRCDPISEHNRLYWYRQTLGQGPEFLTYFQNEAQLEKSRLLSDRFSAERPKGSFSTLEIQRTEQGDSAMYLCASSPPRGNYGYTFGSGTRLTVV.

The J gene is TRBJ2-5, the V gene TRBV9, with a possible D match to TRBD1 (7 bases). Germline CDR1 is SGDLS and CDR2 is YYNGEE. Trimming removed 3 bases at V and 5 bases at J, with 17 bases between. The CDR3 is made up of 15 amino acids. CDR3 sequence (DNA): TGTGCCAGCAGCGGACAGGGAGGATTCGAGGAGACCCAGTACTTC. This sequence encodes CASSGQGGFEETQYF.

The CDR3, as DNA: TGTGCCAGCAGCGGACAGGGTCAGGGCTACACCTTC. This codes for CASSGQGQGYTF. The rearrangement joins TRBV6-1 to TRBJ1-2; 8 nucleotides match TRBD1. Germline lookup yields CDR1 MNHNS and CDR2 SASEGT. CDR3 length: 12 amino acids. Trimming at V came to 6 bases and at J to 8 bases, leaving 5 bases not matched to a gene.

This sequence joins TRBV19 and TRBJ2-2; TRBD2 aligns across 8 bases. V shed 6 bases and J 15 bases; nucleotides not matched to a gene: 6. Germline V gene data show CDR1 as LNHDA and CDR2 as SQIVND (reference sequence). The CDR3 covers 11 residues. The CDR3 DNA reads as TGTGCCAGTAGCGACGGGAGGGAATTGTTTTTT. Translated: CASSDGRELFF.

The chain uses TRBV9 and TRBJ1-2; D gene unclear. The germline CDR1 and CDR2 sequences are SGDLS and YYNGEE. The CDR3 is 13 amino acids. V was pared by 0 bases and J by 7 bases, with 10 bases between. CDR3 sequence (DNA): TGTGCCAGCAGCGTAGATGAGGTCTCTGGCTACACCTTC. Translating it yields CASSVDEVSGYTF.

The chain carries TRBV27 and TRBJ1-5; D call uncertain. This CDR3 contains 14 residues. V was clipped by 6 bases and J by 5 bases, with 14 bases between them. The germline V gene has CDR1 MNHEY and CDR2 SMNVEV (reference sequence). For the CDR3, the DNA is TGTGCCAGCAGACGATCCCTAGGAGATCAGCCCCAGCATTTT. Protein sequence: CASRRSLGDQPQHF.

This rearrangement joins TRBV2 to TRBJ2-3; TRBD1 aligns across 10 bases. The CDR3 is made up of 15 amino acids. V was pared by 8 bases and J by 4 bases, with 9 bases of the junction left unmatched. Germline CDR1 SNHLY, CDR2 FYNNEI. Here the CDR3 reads CASGRDRGSADTQYF. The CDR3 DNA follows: TGTGCCAGCGGCCGGGACAGGGGTTCCGCAGATACGCAGTATTTT.

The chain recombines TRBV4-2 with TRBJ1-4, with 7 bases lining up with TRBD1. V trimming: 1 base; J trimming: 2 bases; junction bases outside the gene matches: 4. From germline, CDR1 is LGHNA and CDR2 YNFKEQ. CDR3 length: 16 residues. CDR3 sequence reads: CASSQGQGGTNEKLFF. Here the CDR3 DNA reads TGTGCCAGCAGCCAAGGACAGGGAGGTACTAATGAAAAACTGTTTTTT.

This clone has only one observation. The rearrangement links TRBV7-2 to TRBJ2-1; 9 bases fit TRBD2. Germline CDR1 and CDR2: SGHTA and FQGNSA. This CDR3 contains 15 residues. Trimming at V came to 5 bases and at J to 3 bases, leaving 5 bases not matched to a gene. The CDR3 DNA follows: TGTGCCAGCAGCGACCGGACTAGCGACTACAATGAGCAGTTCTTC. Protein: CASSDRTSDYNEQFF.

The CDR3: CASSLGTGVEQFF. DNA for the CDR3: TGCGCCAGCAGCTTAGGGACAGGGGTCGAGCAGTTCTTC. V usage is TRBV5-1 and J usage is TRBJ2-1; 10 nucleotides line up with TRBD1. V was clipped by 2 bases and J by 10 bases; unmatched bases: 3. CDR3 length: 13 amino acids. CDR1 is SGHRS, CDR2 YFSETQ, per germline.

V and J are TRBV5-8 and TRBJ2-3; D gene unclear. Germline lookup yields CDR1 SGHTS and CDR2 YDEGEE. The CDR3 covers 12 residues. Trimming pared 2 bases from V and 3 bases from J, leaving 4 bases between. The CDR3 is CASSLQTDTQYF. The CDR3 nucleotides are TGTGCCAGCAGCTTACAAACAGATACGCAGTATTTT.

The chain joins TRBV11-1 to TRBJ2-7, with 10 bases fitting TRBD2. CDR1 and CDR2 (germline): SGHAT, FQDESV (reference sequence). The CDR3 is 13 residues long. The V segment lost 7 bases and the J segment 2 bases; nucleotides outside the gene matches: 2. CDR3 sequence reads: CASTLAGAYEQYF. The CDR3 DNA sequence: TGTGCCAGCACCCTAGCGGGAGCCTACGAGCAGTACTTC.

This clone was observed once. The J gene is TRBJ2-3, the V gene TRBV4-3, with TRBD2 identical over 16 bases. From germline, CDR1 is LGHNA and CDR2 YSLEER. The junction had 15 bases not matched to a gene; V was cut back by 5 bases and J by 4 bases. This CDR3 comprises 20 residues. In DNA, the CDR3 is TGCGCCAGCAGCTTGACGCCGGGACTAGCGGGGGGGTATTGGGCAGATACGCAGTATTTT. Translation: CASSLTPGLAGGYWADTQYF.

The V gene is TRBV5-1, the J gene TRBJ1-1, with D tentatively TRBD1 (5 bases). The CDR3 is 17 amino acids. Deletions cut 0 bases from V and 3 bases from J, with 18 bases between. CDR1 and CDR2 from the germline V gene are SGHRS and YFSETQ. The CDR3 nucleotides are TGCGCCAGCAGCTTGGGCGGCGGGGGTCTCAGAGACACTGAAGCTTTCTTT. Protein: CASSLGGGGLRDTEAFF.

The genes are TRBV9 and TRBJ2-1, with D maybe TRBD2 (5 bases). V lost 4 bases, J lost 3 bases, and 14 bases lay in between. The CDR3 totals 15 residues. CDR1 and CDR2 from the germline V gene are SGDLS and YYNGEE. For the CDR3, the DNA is TGTGCCAGCAGCTCAAACGGTCGGGGCTACAATGAGCAGTTCTTC. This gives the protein CASSSNGRGYNEQFF.

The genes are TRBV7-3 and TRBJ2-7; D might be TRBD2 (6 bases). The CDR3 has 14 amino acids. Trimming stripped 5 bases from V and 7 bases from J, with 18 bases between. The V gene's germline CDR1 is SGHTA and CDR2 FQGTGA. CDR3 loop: CASSPRDGWGEQYF. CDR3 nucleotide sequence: TGTGCCAGCAGCCCGCGGGACGGCTGGGGAGAGCAGTACTTC.